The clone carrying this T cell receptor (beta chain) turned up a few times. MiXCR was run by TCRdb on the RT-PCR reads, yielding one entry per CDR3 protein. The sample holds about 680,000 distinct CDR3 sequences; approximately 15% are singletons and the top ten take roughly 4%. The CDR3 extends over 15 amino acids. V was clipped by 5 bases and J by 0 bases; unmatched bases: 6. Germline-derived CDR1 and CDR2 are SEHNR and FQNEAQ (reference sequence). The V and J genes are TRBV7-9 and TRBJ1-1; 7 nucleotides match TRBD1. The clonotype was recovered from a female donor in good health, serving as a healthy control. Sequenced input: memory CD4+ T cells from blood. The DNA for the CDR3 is TGTGCCAGCAGCCACGACAGGGCGCTGAACACTGAAGCTTTCTTT. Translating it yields CASSHDRALNTEAFF. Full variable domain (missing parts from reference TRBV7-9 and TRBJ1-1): DTGVSQNPRHKITKRGQNVTFRCDPISEHNRLYWYRQTLGQGPEFLTYFQNEAQLEKSRLLSDRFSAERPKGSFSTLEIQRTEQGDSAMYLCASSHDRALNTEAFFGQGTRLTVV.